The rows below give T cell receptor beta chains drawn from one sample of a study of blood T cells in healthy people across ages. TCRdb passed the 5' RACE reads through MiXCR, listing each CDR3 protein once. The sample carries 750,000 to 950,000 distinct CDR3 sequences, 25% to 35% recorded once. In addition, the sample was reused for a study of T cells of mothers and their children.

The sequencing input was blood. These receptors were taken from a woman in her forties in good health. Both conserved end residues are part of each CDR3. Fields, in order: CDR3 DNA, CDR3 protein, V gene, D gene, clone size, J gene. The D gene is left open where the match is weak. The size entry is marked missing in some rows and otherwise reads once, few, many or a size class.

CDR3 DNA: TGCAGTGCTAGAGCCAGGCAAAATTCACCCCTCCACTTT
CDR3 protein: CSARARQNSPLHF
V gene: TRBV20-1
D gene: NA
clone size: few
J gene: TRBJ1-6

CDR3 DNA: TGTGCCAGCAGCCCTGGGTTGACAGGACGTGGAAGCGAGCAGTACTTC
CDR3 protein: CASSPGLTGRGSEQYF
V gene: TRBV3-1
D gene: NA
clone size: NA
J gene: TRBJ2-7

CDR3 DNA: TGTGCCAGCAGTTTAACTGCCTACTCTGGAAACACCATATATTTT
CDR3 protein: CASSLTAYSGNTIYF
V gene: TRBV12-3/TRBV12-4
D gene: NA
clone size: NA
J gene: TRBJ1-3

CDR3 DNA: TGTGCCATCAGTCCGACAGGGAGCTCCTACAATGAGCAGTTCTTC
CDR3 protein: CAISPTGSSYNEQFF
V gene: TRBV10-3
D gene: TRBD1
clone size: many
J gene: TRBJ2-1

CDR3 DNA: TGTGCCAGCAGCTTAGCGCGTGAAAAACTGTTTTTT
CDR3 protein: CASSLAREKLFF
V gene: TRBV7-2
D gene: NA
clone size: few
J gene: TRBJ1-4

CDR3 DNA: TGCGCCAGCAGCTTCGACAGCACGAACACTGAAGCTTTCTTT
CDR3 protein: CASSFDSTNTEAFF
V gene: TRBV4-1
D gene: NA
clone size: few
J gene: TRBJ1-1

CDR3 DNA: TGTGCCATCAGCCGGGACGGCTACGAGCAGTACTTC
CDR3 protein: CAISRDGYEQYF
V gene: TRBV10-3
D gene: NA
clone size: many
J gene: TRBJ2-7

CDR3 DNA: TGTGCCAGCAGTTTTGAGGTGATTAACTATGGCTACACCTTC
CDR3 protein: CASSFEVINYGYTF
V gene: TRBV28
D gene: NA
clone size: few
J gene: TRBJ1-2

CDR3 DNA: TGTGCCAGCAGCGTGTACAGGGGCGTTAATGAAAAACTGTTTTTT
CDR3 protein: CASSVYRGVNEKLFF
V gene: TRBV14
D gene: TRBD1
clone size: few
J gene: TRBJ1-4

CDR3 DNA: TGTGCCAGCAGCGTTAATCCCCAATGGGGTAATGAAAAACTGTTTTTT
CDR3 protein: CASSVNPQWGNEKLFF
V gene: TRBV9
D gene: NA
clone size: NA
J gene: TRBJ1-4

CDR3 DNA: TGTGCCAGCAGTTTATTTTCACGTGAAAAACTGTTTTTT
CDR3 protein: CASSLFSREKLFF
V gene: TRBV27
D gene: NA
clone size: few
J gene: TRBJ1-4

CDR3 DNA: TGCAGCGTAAATTGGAAGGGGAACACCGGGGAGCTGTTTTTT
CDR3 protein: CSVNWKGNTGELFF
V gene: TRBV29-1
D gene: NA
clone size: few
J gene: TRBJ2-2

CDR3 DNA: TGCAGTGCTAGAGGTGGGCCCGCGGGAGATACGCAGTATTTT
CDR3 protein: CSARGGPAGDTQYF
V gene: TRBV20-1
D gene: NA
clone size: few
J gene: TRBJ2-3

CDR3 DNA: TGTGCCAGCAGCCAAGAAAGGACCGAGCGGGGCCTCACAGATACGCAGTATTTT
CDR3 protein: CASSQERTERGLTDTQYF
V gene: TRBV4-2
D gene: TRBD2
clone size: few
J gene: TRBJ2-3

CDR3 DNA: TGTGCCACCCTCCGGGGACAGATGAACACCGGGGAGCTGTTTTTT
CDR3 protein: CATLRGQMNTGELFF
V gene: TRBV6-1
D gene: TRBD1
clone size: few
J gene: TRBJ2-2

CDR3 DNA: TGTGCCAGCAGCAGGACACCCGTCTATGGCTACACCTTC
CDR3 protein: CASSRTPVYGYTF
V gene: TRBV21-1
D gene: NA
clone size: few
J gene: TRBJ1-2

CDR3 DNA: TGTGCCAGCAGTTACCAGGCCAGGGTGAATCAGCCCCAGCATTTT
CDR3 protein: CASSYQARVNQPQHF
V gene: TRBV6-2/TRBV6-3
D gene: NA
clone size: few
J gene: TRBJ1-5

CDR3 DNA: TGTGCCAGCAGCTTTGGGAGCTCAGAAGCTTTCTTT
CDR3 protein: CASSFGSSEAFF
V gene: TRBV13
D gene: NA
clone size: NA
J gene: TRBJ1-1

CDR3 DNA: TGTGCCAGCAGGAAGGATCAGGCGTCCTTAAACGAGCAGTACTTC
CDR3 protein: CASRKDQASLNEQYF
V gene: TRBV2
D gene: NA
clone size: many
J gene: TRBJ2-7

CDR3 DNA: TGTGCCAGCAGCTTATCCGGGGCCACATGCGAGCAGTACTTC
CDR3 protein: CASSLSGATCEQYF
V gene: TRBV7-9
D gene: NA
clone size: NA
J gene: TRBJ2-7

CDR3 DNA: TGTGCCAGCAGCCGGGTGGGACTAGCGGGGGGGCTCAACAATGAGCAGTTCTTC
CDR3 protein: CASSRVGLAGGLNNEQFF
V gene: TRBV5-5
D gene: TRBD2
clone size: NA
J gene: TRBJ2-1

CDR3 DNA: TGTGCCAGCAAAGGATTGGCGGGGGGTCCCTACAATGAGCAGTTCTTC
CDR3 protein: CASKGLAGGPYNEQFF
V gene: TRBV12-3/TRBV12-4
D gene: TRBD2
clone size: few
J gene: TRBJ2-1

CDR3 DNA: TGCGCCAGCAGCTCGCAGGGGGAAGAGACCCAGTTCTTC
CDR3 protein: CASSSQGEETQFF
V gene: TRBV5-1
D gene: TRBD1
clone size: NA
J gene: TRBJ2-1

CDR3 DNA: TGTGCCAGCAGCTTAGTGGAAGGGCTAGCGGGGGTGCAGTATTTT
CDR3 protein: CASSLVEGLAGVQYF
V gene: TRBV7-8
D gene: TRBD2
clone size: NA
J gene: TRBJ2-3

CDR3 DNA: TGTGCCAGCGGAATTCCGGGGCAGACTACCTCCTCTGGGGCCAACGTCCTGACTTTC
CDR3 protein: CASGIPGQTTSSGANVLTF
V gene: TRBV28
D gene: NA
clone size: many
J gene: TRBJ2-6

CDR3 DNA: TGCAGTGCTAGGCATGGGGGGTATTACGAGCAGTACTTC
CDR3 protein: CSARHGGYYEQYF
V gene: TRBV20-1
D gene: NA
clone size: NA
J gene: TRBJ2-7

CDR3 DNA: TGTGCCAGCAGCCGGGGAGGGGCACCTAGCACAGATACGCAGTATTTT
CDR3 protein: CASSRGGAPSTDTQYF
V gene: TRBV5-4
D gene: TRBD2
clone size: many
J gene: TRBJ2-3

CDR3 DNA: TGCAGTGCTAGACCGACGGAGTTTGGGGGCCACACCTTC
CDR3 protein: CSARPTEFGGHTF
V gene: TRBV20-1
D gene: NA
clone size: NA
J gene: TRBJ1-2

CDR3 DNA: TGTGCCACCAGCCCACCTAGCGGAGTTTACAATGAGCAGTACTTC
CDR3 protein: CATSPPSGVYNEQYF
V gene: TRBV15
D gene: TRBD2
clone size: NA
J gene: TRBJ2-4

CDR3 DNA: TGCGCCAGCAGCCAAGAATCCAGGGGCAACACAGATACGCAGTATTTT
CDR3 protein: CASSQESRGNTDTQYF
V gene: TRBV4-3
D gene: NA
clone size: many
J gene: TRBJ2-3

CDR3 DNA: TGCAGCGTTGAAGTAGCGGGAGAACCCTATGAGCAGTTCTTC
CDR3 protein: CSVEVAGEPYEQFF
V gene: TRBV29-1
D gene: TRBD2
clone size: NA
J gene: TRBJ2-1

CDR3 DNA: TGTGCCAGCAACTTAGCGGGGGGGCGCATGGTCAATGAGCAGTTCTTC
CDR3 protein: CASNLAGGRMVNEQFF
V gene: TRBV7-9
D gene: TRBD2
clone size: NA
J gene: TRBJ2-1

CDR3 DNA: TGCAGTGCTGCCCGGGACAGCTCGGGGACCCAGTACTTC
CDR3 protein: CSAARDSSGTQYF
V gene: TRBV20-1
D gene: TRBD1
clone size: many
J gene: TRBJ2-5

CDR3 DNA: TGCAGTGCGCGGACTCCCCTTAATTACGAGCAGTACTTC
CDR3 protein: CSARTPLNYEQYF
V gene: TRBV20-1
D gene: NA
clone size: NA
J gene: TRBJ2-7

CDR3 DNA: TGTGCCAGCAGCCAAGCCGGGGCTCGGAATCAGCCCCAGCATTTT
CDR3 protein: CASSQAGARNQPQHF
V gene: TRBV3-1
D gene: NA
clone size: once
J gene: TRBJ1-5

CDR3 DNA: TGCGCCAGCAGCCAAGACCGGGACAGGGGGAACACTGAAGCTTTCTTT
CDR3 protein: CASSQDRDRGNTEAFF
V gene: TRBV4-3
D gene: TRBD1
clone size: few
J gene: TRBJ1-1

CDR3 DNA: TGCGCCAGCAGCTTTAGTGCAACTAATGAAAAACTGTTTTTT
CDR3 protein: CASSFSATNEKLFF
V gene: TRBV5-1
D gene: NA
clone size: many
J gene: TRBJ1-4

CDR3 DNA: TGTGCCAGCAGCCTCGAACCGGGACAGCCTAATCAGCCCCAGCATTTT
CDR3 protein: CASSLEPGQPNQPQHF
V gene: TRBV7-8
D gene: TRBD1
clone size: NA
J gene: TRBJ1-5

CDR3 DNA: TGTGCCAGCTCACCACCAAGGGGGGAAGATAAGCACAATGAGCAGTTCTTC
CDR3 protein: CASSPPRGEDKHNEQFF
V gene: TRBV18
D gene: NA
clone size: few
J gene: TRBJ2-1

CDR3 DNA: TGTGCCAGCAGTTATGTGTGGGGGGGCACAGATACGCAGTATTTT
CDR3 protein: CASSYVWGGTDTQYF
V gene: TRBV12-3/TRBV12-4
D gene: NA
clone size: NA
J gene: TRBJ2-3

CDR3 DNA: TGTGCCAGCAGCTCCAAAACTAGCACAGATACGCAGTATTTT
CDR3 protein: CASSSKTSTDTQYF
V gene: TRBV25-1
D gene: NA
clone size: few
J gene: TRBJ2-3

CDR3 DNA: TGCAGTGCCCAGGGGGTTTCTGGGGCCAACGTCCTGACTTTC
CDR3 protein: CSAQGVSGANVLTF
V gene: TRBV20-1
D gene: TRBD1
clone size: NA
J gene: TRBJ2-6

CDR3 DNA: TGTGCCAGCAACCCCGGGGAGAGGAATGGCTACACCTTC
CDR3 protein: CASNPGERNGYTF
V gene: TRBV6-1
D gene: NA
clone size: few
J gene: TRBJ1-2

CDR3 DNA: TGTGCCAGCAGCCAAGTCCCCTACGGGCAGTACTTC
CDR3 protein: CASSQVPYGQYF
V gene: TRBV3-1
D gene: NA
clone size: NA
J gene: TRBJ2-7

CDR3 DNA: TGTGCCAGCAGCTTATTACGAAAGGAGGGCTACACCTTC
CDR3 protein: CASSLLRKEGYTF
V gene: TRBV7-2
D gene: NA
clone size: NA
J gene: TRBJ1-2

CDR3 DNA: TGTGCCAGCAGCGACCGGATAGGTTCATCCTACGAGCAGTACTTC
CDR3 protein: CASSDRIGSSYEQYF
V gene: TRBV11-1
D gene: NA
clone size: NA
J gene: TRBJ2-7

CDR3 DNA: TGTGCCAGCAGTCTTCCCCCGAACACCATATATTTT
CDR3 protein: CASSLPPNTIYF
V gene: TRBV28
D gene: NA
clone size: NA
J gene: TRBJ1-3

CDR3 DNA: NA
CDR3 protein: CASSFSGQGERSTGELFF
V gene: TRBV5-1
D gene: NA
clone size: many
J gene: TRBJ2-2